Listed below are T cell receptor beta chains from one sample, sequenced in a study of siplizumab effects on memory and regulatory T cells. TCRdb's copy holds only in-frame clones and misses some; the assay was immunoSEQ multiplex PCR. This sample yields approximately 82,000 clones, of which about nine tenths are seen a single time; roughly 1.5% belongs to the top ten. Material for sequencing was Tregs sorted from blood. These receptors came from a human donor in good health. Each CDR3 is given with its conserved first and last residue. A D gene is named only where the DNA matches it firmly. Not every row has a clone size; where given, it reads once, few, many or a size class.

j_gene: TRBJ1-1; abundance: -; v_gene: TRBV14; d_gene: -; CDR3nt: TGTGCCAGCAGCCAAGACAGAAACACTGAAGCTTTCTTT; CDR3aa: CASSQDRNTEAFF
j_gene: TRBJ2-1; abundance: -; v_gene: TRBV18; d_gene: -; CDR3nt: TGTGCCAGCTCACCTATCGGGACCCGGGGCCCCCAGTTCTTC; CDR3aa: CASSPIGTRGPQFF
j_gene: TRBJ1-5; abundance: -; v_gene: TRBV27; d_gene: -; CDR3nt: TGTGCCAGCAGAAGAGACGGGATTCAGCCCCAGCATTTT; CDR3aa: CASRRDGIQPQHF
j_gene: TRBJ1-1; abundance: -; v_gene: TRBV7-3; d_gene: -; CDR3nt: TGTGCCAGCAGCTTTTACAGGGACACTGAAGCTTTCTTT; CDR3aa: CASSFYRDTEAFF
j_gene: TRBJ2-1; abundance: once; v_gene: TRBV28; d_gene: -; CDR3nt: TGTGCCAGCAGACCAGGAGGCAGGGGCCGATTGACCTACAATGAGCAGTTCTTC; CDR3aa: CASRPGGRGRLTYNEQFF
j_gene: TRBJ1-3; abundance: -; v_gene: TRBV7-8; d_gene: -; CDR3nt: TGTGCCAGCAGCTTAGTGTTCTCGGGTTTTGGAAACACCATATATTTT; CDR3aa: CASSLVFSGFGNTIYF
j_gene: TRBJ1-2; abundance: -; v_gene: TRBV6-6; d_gene: TRBD1; CDR3nt: TGTGCCAGCACAGACAGGGTTACGGGCTACACCTTC; CDR3aa: CASTDRVTGYTF
j_gene: TRBJ1-1; abundance: -; v_gene: TRBV6-6; d_gene: -; CDR3nt: TGTGCCAGCAGTTTGATAGGCCCGGACACTGAAGCTTTCTTT; CDR3aa: CASSLIGPDTEAFF
j_gene: TRBJ1-1; abundance: -; v_gene: TRBV5-6; d_gene: -; CDR3nt: TGTGCCAGCAGCTGGGGGGGTTTACGGATCTGGAACACTGAAGCTTTCTTT; CDR3aa: CASSWGGLRIWNTEAFF
j_gene: TRBJ1-2; abundance: -; v_gene: TRBV4-2; d_gene: TRBD1; CDR3nt: TGTGCCAGCAGCCAGGAAGACAGGGCTAACTATGGCTACACCTTC; CDR3aa: CASSQEDRANYGYTF
j_gene: TRBJ2-2; abundance: -; v_gene: TRBV6-1; d_gene: -; CDR3nt: TGTGCCAGCAGTGACTTGGGGGCGTCGAACACCGGGGAGCTGTTTTTT; CDR3aa: CASSDLGASNTGELFF
j_gene: TRBJ1-1; abundance: -; v_gene: TRBV5-1; d_gene: -; CDR3nt: TGCGCCAGCCATCGCAGGGAACTGAGGGCGAACACTGAAGCTTTCTTT; CDR3aa: CASHRRELRANTEAFF
j_gene: TRBJ2-1; abundance: once; v_gene: TRBV18; d_gene: TRBD2; CDR3nt: TGTGCCAGCTCCCGGGGGGGCATCTACAATGAGCAGTTCTTC; CDR3aa: CASSRGGIYNEQFF
j_gene: TRBJ1-2; abundance: -; v_gene: TRBV11-2; d_gene: -; CDR3nt: TGTGCCAGCAGCTTATCTCAGGGATGGGATGGCTACACCTTC; CDR3aa: CASSLSQGWDGYTF
j_gene: TRBJ2-4; abundance: -; v_gene: TRBV7-9; d_gene: -; CDR3nt: TGTGCCAGCAGCTTAGAGTACAGCCGAAAAAACATTCAGTACTTC; CDR3aa: CASSLEYSRKNIQYF
j_gene: TRBJ1-2; abundance: -; v_gene: TRBV9; d_gene: -; CDR3nt: TGTGCCAGCAGCGTAGGGGTTGGGTGGGGAAGGGACTATGGCTACACCTTC; CDR3aa: CASSVGVGWGRDYGYTF
j_gene: TRBJ2-7; abundance: -; v_gene: TRBV7-2; d_gene: -; CDR3nt: TGTGCCAGCAGCTTGGCCTCAGGTTCCTACGAGCAGTACTTC; CDR3aa: CASSLASGSYEQYF
j_gene: TRBJ2-6; abundance: -; v_gene: TRBV2; d_gene: TRBD2; CDR3nt: TGTGCCAGCAGTGAAGAGCGGGGGTTTGGGGCCAACGTCCTGACTTTC; CDR3aa: CASSEERGFGANVLTF
j_gene: TRBJ2-1; abundance: -; v_gene: TRBV10-3; d_gene: TRBD1; CDR3nt: TGTGCCATCAGGGGACAGGGCATCGATGAGCAGTTCTTC; CDR3aa: CAIRGQGIDEQFF
j_gene: TRBJ2-1; abundance: few; v_gene: TRBV2; d_gene: -; CDR3nt: TGTGCCCCCAACACGGCTCAAACCAATGAGCAGTTCTTC; CDR3aa: CAPNTAQTNEQFF
j_gene: TRBJ1-2; abundance: -; v_gene: TRBV5-8; d_gene: -; CDR3nt: TGTGCCAGCAGCTTACAGGGTAACGGTGGCTACACCTTC; CDR3aa: CASSLQGNGGYTF
j_gene: TRBJ1-1; abundance: -; v_gene: TRBV9; d_gene: -; CDR3nt: TGTGCCAGCAGCACCGGGGGGTGGAACACTGAAGCTTTCTTT; CDR3aa: CASSTGGWNTEAFF
j_gene: TRBJ2-2; abundance: -; v_gene: TRBV28; d_gene: -; CDR3nt: TGTGCCAGCGGGCAGGGCACCGGGGAGCTGTTTTTT; CDR3aa: CASGQGTGELFF
j_gene: TRBJ2-1; abundance: few; v_gene: TRBV7-2; d_gene: -; CDR3nt: TGTGCCAGCAGCTTAACGGGGGCAAATGAGCAGTTCTTC; CDR3aa: CASSLTGANEQFF
j_gene: TRBJ2-2; abundance: -; v_gene: TRBV10-3; d_gene: -; CDR3nt: TGTGCCATCAGCCCCGGACAGAACACCGGGGAGCTGTTTTTT; CDR3aa: CAISPGQNTGELFF
j_gene: TRBJ1-5; abundance: -; v_gene: TRBV6-1; d_gene: -; CDR3nt: TGTGCCAGCAGTGAATTGCGGGGGGTATGGGGCAATCAGCCCCAGCATTTT; CDR3aa: CASSELRGVWGNQPQHF
j_gene: TRBJ2-2; abundance: once; v_gene: TRBV29-1; d_gene: TRBD1; CDR3nt: TGCAGCGTCGGCCGGGACAGGGGGGTTCTAGGAACCGGGGAGCTGTTTTTT; CDR3aa: CSVGRDRGVLGTGELFF
j_gene: TRBJ1-2; abundance: -; v_gene: TRBV29-1; d_gene: -; CDR3nt: TGCAGCGTCGACTTACGGGGAAGTTATGGCTACACCTTC; CDR3aa: CSVDLRGSYGYTF
j_gene: TRBJ2-5; abundance: -; v_gene: TRBV4-3; d_gene: -; CDR3nt: TGCGCCAGCAGGTTATTCTACCTCCAAGAGACCCAGTACTTC; CDR3aa: CASRLFYLQETQYF
j_gene: TRBJ1-2; abundance: -; v_gene: TRBV5-4; d_gene: -; CDR3nt: TGTGCCAGCAGCTTGGGGTCAGGGTCCTATGGCTACACCTTC; CDR3aa: CASSLGSGSYGYTF
j_gene: TRBJ1-5; abundance: once; v_gene: TRBV28; d_gene: -; CDR3nt: TGTGCCAGCAGTTTAATAGGCAACAATCAGCCCCAGCATTTT; CDR3aa: CASSLIGNNQPQHF
j_gene: TRBJ1-4; abundance: few; v_gene: TRBV6-5; d_gene: TRBD1; CDR3nt: TGTGCCAGCAGTTGGACAGGGAAGGAAAAACTGTTTTTT; CDR3aa: CASSWTGKEKLFF
j_gene: TRBJ2-1; abundance: -; v_gene: TRBV18; d_gene: -; CDR3nt: TGTGCCAGCTCCGTTGGGGCAGAAGACAATGAGCAGTTCTTC; CDR3aa: CASSVGAEDNEQFF
j_gene: TRBJ1-6; abundance: -; v_gene: TRBV5-1; d_gene: -; CDR3nt: TGCGCCAGCAGCTTGGTACCTTCCCCGAGGGATAATTCACCCCTCCACTTT; CDR3aa: CASSLVPSPRDNSPLHF
j_gene: TRBJ1-1; abundance: once; v_gene: TRBV6-5; d_gene: -; CDR3nt: TGTGCCAGCAGTTACCTTGGGAACACTGAAGCTTTCTTT; CDR3aa: CASSYLGNTEAFF
j_gene: TRBJ2-1; abundance: -; v_gene: TRBV5-6; d_gene: -; CDR3nt: TGTGCCAGCAGCCTGGACATTGGAATGGCTTTCAATGAGCAGTTCTTC; CDR3aa: CASSLDIGMAFNEQFF
j_gene: TRBJ2-2; abundance: -; v_gene: TRBV5-1; d_gene: -; CDR3nt: TGCGCCAGCAGCTTGTGGAGGTCAGGGACCCAAACCGGGGAGCTGTTTTTT; CDR3aa: CASSLWRSGTQTGELFF
j_gene: TRBJ2-1; abundance: once; v_gene: TRBV7-2; d_gene: -; CDR3nt: TGTGCCAGCAGCTCCCAATGGGGGGGCCTCAATGAGCAGTTCTTC; CDR3aa: CASSSQWGGLNEQFF
j_gene: TRBJ1-2; abundance: -; v_gene: TRBV28; d_gene: TRBD1; CDR3nt: TGTGCCAGAAAGGAGGGGGCGACCCCGGGCTACACCTTC; CDR3aa: CARKEGATPGYTF
j_gene: TRBJ1-5; abundance: -; v_gene: TRBV7-2; d_gene: -; CDR3nt: TGTGCCAGCAGCTTAGTGCCGGGAGTAAATCAGCCCCAGCATTTT; CDR3aa: CASSLVPGVNQPQHF
j_gene: TRBJ2-7; abundance: -; v_gene: TRBV5-1; d_gene: -; CDR3nt: TGCGCCAGCAGCTTGAGCGAGTCCTACGAGCAGTACTTC; CDR3aa: CASSLSESYEQYF
j_gene: TRBJ1-4; abundance: -; v_gene: TRBV10-2; d_gene: TRBD1; CDR3nt: TGCGCCAGCAGTGAGGGGCCCGGGACAGACACGGGGAAACTGTTTTTT; CDR3aa: CASSEGPGTDTGKLFF
j_gene: TRBJ1-2; abundance: -; v_gene: TRBV6-6; d_gene: -; CDR3nt: TGTGCCAGCAGTCCGGGACGGAGCCGTCGGGGCTACACCTTC; CDR3aa: CASSPGRSRRGYTF
j_gene: TRBJ2-3; abundance: -; v_gene: TRBV15; d_gene: TRBD1; CDR3nt: TGTGCCACCAGCACCTTAGGGCAGGGGGCGGCAGATACGCAGTATTTT; CDR3aa: CATSTLGQGAADTQYF
j_gene: TRBJ1-1; abundance: -; v_gene: TRBV19; d_gene: -; CDR3nt: TGTGCCAGCTCTCCGGGACGCAGGCTGAACACTGAAGCTTTCTTT; CDR3aa: CASSPGRRLNTEAFF
j_gene: TRBJ2-3; abundance: -; v_gene: TRBV9; d_gene: -; CDR3nt: TGTGCCAGCAGCGTAGGGACAGATACGCAGTATTTT; CDR3aa: CASSVGTDTQYF
j_gene: TRBJ2-7; abundance: -; v_gene: TRBV6-5; d_gene: TRBD1; CDR3nt: TGTGCCAGCAGTTACTTACAGGGGGCTTTGGACGAGCAGTACTTC; CDR3aa: CASSYLQGALDEQYF
j_gene: TRBJ2-5; abundance: -; v_gene: TRBV11-2; d_gene: TRBD2; CDR3nt: TGTGCCAGCAGCATAAAACGGGCTAGCGGGGGAACCGGGGAGACCCAGTACTTC; CDR3aa: CASSIKRASGGTGETQYF
j_gene: TRBJ2-7; abundance: -; v_gene: TRBV2; d_gene: -; CDR3nt: TGTGCCAGCATAGGTGGAAAGGGGCCCTCCTCCTACGAGCAGTACTTC; CDR3aa: CASIGGKGPSSYEQYF
j_gene: TRBJ1-1; abundance: once; v_gene: TRBV5-6; d_gene: -; CDR3nt: TGTGCCAGCAGCGCTTCCATGAACACTGAAGCTTTCTTT; CDR3aa: CASSASMNTEAFF
j_gene: TRBJ2-3; abundance: once; v_gene: TRBV21-1; d_gene: -; CDR3nt: TGTGCCAGCAGCAAAGGTAGGCCCCGGGCGGATACGCAGTATTTT; CDR3aa: CASSKGRPRADTQYF
j_gene: TRBJ1-1; abundance: -; v_gene: TRBV5-1; d_gene: TRBD1; CDR3nt: TGCGCCAGCAGCCCGCCGGGACAGGGGGGTGAAGCTTTCTTT; CDR3aa: CASSPPGQGGEAFF
j_gene: TRBJ2-2; abundance: -; v_gene: TRBV7-8; d_gene: TRBD2; CDR3nt: TGTGCCAGCAGCGTCCTAGCGGGGGGATACACCGGGGAGCTGTTTTTT; CDR3aa: CASSVLAGGYTGELFF
j_gene: TRBJ2-5; abundance: few; v_gene: TRBV5-1; d_gene: -; CDR3nt: TGCGCCAGCAGCTTTAAGGAGACCCAGTACTTC; CDR3aa: CASSFKETQYF